The rows below give T cell receptor beta chains drawn from one sample of a study of blood T cells in healthy people across ages. TCRdb reprocessed the 5' RACE reads via MiXCR and lists one record per CDR3 protein. The sample includes around 1.5 million distinct CDR3 sequences, roughly 32% of them seen just once. Specimen: blood. These receptors all come from a woman under 40 in good health. CDR3s include the opening cysteine and the closing phenylalanine or tryptophan. The D gene is left open where the match is weak. Clone size is stated in some rows and not others, as once, few, many or a class when expanded.

d_call	cdr3_length	clone_size	v_call	j_call	cdr3_aa	cdr3_nt
-	14	-	TRBV28	TRBJ2-4	CASSFRRAKNIQYF	TGTGCCAGCAGTTTTAGACGAGCCAAAAACATTCAGTACTTC
-	15	few	TRBV5-1	TRBJ1-5	CASSFDGESNQPQHF	TGCGCCAGCAGCTTTGACGGAGAGAGCAATCAGCCCCAGCATTTT
-	14	few	TRBV7-2	TRBJ1-2	CASSPARTNYGYTF	TGTGCCAGCAGCCCAGCTCGGACTAACTATGGCTACACCTTC
TRBD1	16	-	TRBV7-8	TRBJ1-2	CASSLDWTGPSYGYTF	TGTGCCAGCAGCTTAGATTGGACAGGGCCATCCTATGGCTACACCTTC
-	14	-	TRBV2	TRBJ2-7	CASGSGTSIHEQYF	TGTGCCAGCGGGTCAGGGACCAGCATCCACGAGCAGTACTTC
-	13	-	TRBV9	TRBJ2-5	CASGSPARETQYF	TGTGCCAGCGGCTCCCCCGCGAGGGAGACCCAGTACTTC
-	15	-	TRBV24-1	TRBJ2-1	CATSDPRGSYNEQFF	TGTGCCACCAGTGATCCAAGGGGGTCCTACAATGAGCAGTTCTTC
TRBD1	17	-	TRBV6-1	TRBJ2-6	CASSERGGRTGANALTF	TGTGCCAGCAGTGAACGAGGGGGCAGGACCGGGGCCAACGCCCTGACTTTC
-	14	-	TRBV6-5	TRBJ2-2	CASNYWINTGELFF	TGTGCCAGCAATTACTGGATAAACACCGGGGAGCTGTTTTTT
TRBD1	18	-	TRBV10-3	TRBJ2-7	CAISRGQGAPRTGYEQYF	TGTGCCATCAGCAGGGGACAGGGGGCCCCTCGAACGGGGTACGAGCAGTACTTC
TRBD1	14	-	TRBV28	TRBJ1-4	CASRTLKQGEKLFF	TGTGCCAGCAGGACGCTGAAACAGGGGGAAAAACTGTTTTTT
TRBD2	15	-	TRBV12-3/TRBV12-4	TRBJ2-3	CASSDPPGGGDTQYF	TGTGCCAGCAGTGACCCCCCGGGGGGGGGAGATACGCAGTATTTT
TRBD2	16	many	TRBV5-1	TRBJ2-1	CASSLVGAGAENEQFF	TGCGCCAGCAGCTTGGTAGGAGCGGGGGCTGAAAATGAGCAGTTCTTC
-	15	many	TRBV9	TRBJ2-6	CASSVEGTGANVLTF	TGTGCCAGCAGCGTAGAGGGGACTGGGGCCAACGTCCTGACTTTC